This T cell receptor (beta chain) is drawn from a study of monozygotic twins with inflammatory bowel disease. Following a re-call of the 5' RACE reads, TCRdb has one entry per CDR3 protein and lacks DNA. The sample data list fewer than 350,000 distinct CDR3 sequences. Researchers collected approximately 2.7 ml of blood per donor. The CDR3 has 11 residues. Germline V gene data show CDR1 as DFQATT and CDR2 as SNEGSKA (reference sequence). Study-wide points: Those with IBD had lower TCRbeta diversity (inverse Simpson) than their healthy co-twins did.

With regard to this clonotype: Its antigen remains unidentified.

This receptor was taken from a human donor with ulcerative colitis or Crohn's disease, or a healthy co-twin of an affected twin (not recorded which). The sample consisted of blood. This chain joins TRBV20-1 and TRBJ2-5. CDR3 loop: CSAGWSKTQYF.